Listed below are T cell receptor beta chains from one sample, sequenced in a study of cytomegalovirus exposure and HLA in healthy donors. The assay was immunoSEQ multiplex PCR, and TCRdb's table has in-frame clones only and misses some. This sample has around 150,000 clones, with about three quarters found just once. Sequencing was done on a sample of PBMCs. These receptors were obtained from a man aged 35-49 years in good health and CMV-seronegative. CDR3s include the opening cysteine and the closing phenylalanine or tryptophan. Each record gives: V gene, D gene, clone size, J gene, CDR3 DNA, CDR3 protein. A D gene is named only where the DNA matches it firmly. Not every row has a clone size; where given, it reads once, few, many or a size class.

TRBV2	NA	few	TRBJ1-6	TGTGCCAGCAGTGATCCTGAGGGCCCTAGCTCCTATAATTCACCCCTCCACTTT	CASSDPEGPSSYNSPLHF
TRBV7-3	NA	NA	TRBJ2-5	TGTGCCAGCAGCTTAACGGGGGGAACAGAGACCCAGTACTTC	CASSLTGGTETQYF
TRBV28	NA	NA	TRBJ1-2	TGTGCCAGCAGTTCCCAGGGACATCTGAATGGCTACACCTTC	CASSSQGHLNGYTF
TRBV5-3	NA	NA	TRBJ2-1	TGTGCCAGAAGCTACTCACAGGGTCGCAATGAGCAGTTCTTC	CARSYSQGRNEQFF
TRBV21-1	NA	few	TRBJ1-2	TGTGCCAGCAGCAAAGAACAGGGCGGGTTCTTC	CASSKEQGGFF
TRBV2	TRBD1	NA	TRBJ2-7	TGTGCCAGCAGTGAGTCTGGGACAGGGTCCTACGAGCAGTACTTC	CASSESGTGSYEQYF
TRBV10-3	NA	NA	TRBJ2-6	TGTGCCATCAGTGAGGGACTGGGGCGGTGGGGGAGGGGGGCCAACGGCCTGACTTTC	CAISEGLGRWGRGANGLTF
TRBV7-2	NA	few	TRBJ1-3	TGTGCCAGCATTTTTAGGCCGGGCTCTGGAAACACCATATATTTT	CASIFRPGSGNTIYF
TRBV28	TRBD1	NA	TRBJ1-6	TGTGCCAGCAGCAGGGGGCGCGGAAATAATTCACCCCTCCACTTT	CASSRGRGNNSPLHF
TRBV7-7	TRBD1	few	TRBJ2-7	TGTGCCAGCAGCTTAGGACAGGGGGCGGTCGAGCAGTACTTC	CASSLGQGAVEQYF
TRBV19	TRBD2	NA	TRBJ2-5	TGTGCCAGTAGTGAAAGCGGGGGGGCAGAGACCCAGTACTTC	CASSESGGAETQYF
TRBV21-1	NA	NA	TRBJ1-2	TGTGCCAGCAGCAAAGCGGATCCGGGACAGGGGGCGATCGACTATGGCTACACCTTC	CASSKADPGQGAIDYGYTF
TRBV9	NA	NA	TRBJ2-1	TGTGCCAGCAGCGCCACCTTGGGGGCAGAGCAGTTCTTC	CASSATLGAEQFF
TRBV19	TRBD2	NA	TRBJ2-3	TGTGCCAGTAGTATGGAGCGGGGGAGCACAGATACGCAGTATTTT	CASSMERGSTDTQYF
TRBV28	NA	NA	TRBJ2-7	TGTGCCAGCAGTTTATTAGATGAGGAGGGGAGCGAGCAGTACTTC	CASSLLDEEGSEQYF
TRBV15	TRBD1	few	TRBJ1-3	TGTGCCACCAGCAACGGCGGACAGGCGAGGCATGGAAACACCATATATTTT	CATSNGGQARHGNTIYF
TRBV9	NA	NA	TRBJ1-2	TGTGCCAGCAGCGTAGGGCGGTCCTATGGCTACACCTTC	CASSVGRSYGYTF
TRBV7-8	TRBD2	NA	TRBJ2-7	TGTGCCAGCAGCTTCTCCGGGACTAGCGGGAGGGGAACCTACGAGCAGTACTTC	CASSFSGTSGRGTYEQYF
TRBV2	TRBD2	NA	TRBJ2-5	TGTGCCAGCAGAAATACGTGGCGGGAGGGCCGCGAGACCCAGTACTTC	CASRNTWREGRETQYF
TRBV28	TRBD1	NA	TRBJ2-5	TGTGCCAGCAGTTTCCAACGGGACAGGGAAACCCAAGAGACCCAGTACTTC	CASSFQRDRETQETQYF
TRBV4-1	NA	NA	TRBJ1-2	TGCGCCAGCAGCCTTCCGAGGGCTGGAGGCTATGGCTACACCTTC	CASSLPRAGGYGYTF
TRBV28	TRBD1	NA	TRBJ2-2	TGTGCCAGCAGTTTTTCGGGACAGGGCTACACCGGGGAGCTGTTTTTT	CASSFSGQGYTGELFF
TRBV27	NA	NA	TRBJ2-1	TGTGCCAGCCGAACTAGCTCGATCGGTGAGCAGTTCTTC	CASRTSSIGEQFF
TRBV5-1	NA	NA	TRBJ2-7	TGCGCCAGCAGCTTTTTAGGGGACGAGCAGTACTTC	CASSFLGDEQYF
TRBV5-6	NA	NA	TRBJ1-2	TGTGCCAGCATCATCCAAGCGGCCGGGGGCTATGGCTACACCTTC	CASIIQAAGGYGYTF
TRBV28	NA	NA	TRBJ2-1	TGTGCCAGCAGTTCGAACAGGGATTACAATGAGCAGTTCTTC	CASSSNRDYNEQFF